A single TCR beta chain is shown here with its context. Its antigen is currently unknown. The sample comes from a study of T cell responses to AZD1222 COVID-19 vaccine. The study, taken as a whole, reports: The study found vaccine-associated CD4 TCRs spanning spike, dominant at 160-218 and 743-854.

Assay: immunoSEQ multiplex PCR; the TCRdb copy retains only in-frame clones and omits some. The table lists approximately 140,000 clones, about 93% of them singletons. The CDR3 runs 15 residues. V lost 4 bases and J lost 4; bases outside the gene matches: 5. Germline CDR1 reads SGHRS; CDR2 reads YFSETQ. V and J are TRBV5-1 and TRBJ2-1; 10 bases fit TRBD2. The receptor comes from an adult who received the AZD1222 COVID-19 vaccine. Specimen: peripheral blood, collected 28 days after the second AZD1222 dose. CDR3 region: CASSPGLALYNEQFF. CDR3 nucleotides: TGCGCCAGCAGCCCGGGACTAGCGCTATACAATGAGCAGTTCTTC.